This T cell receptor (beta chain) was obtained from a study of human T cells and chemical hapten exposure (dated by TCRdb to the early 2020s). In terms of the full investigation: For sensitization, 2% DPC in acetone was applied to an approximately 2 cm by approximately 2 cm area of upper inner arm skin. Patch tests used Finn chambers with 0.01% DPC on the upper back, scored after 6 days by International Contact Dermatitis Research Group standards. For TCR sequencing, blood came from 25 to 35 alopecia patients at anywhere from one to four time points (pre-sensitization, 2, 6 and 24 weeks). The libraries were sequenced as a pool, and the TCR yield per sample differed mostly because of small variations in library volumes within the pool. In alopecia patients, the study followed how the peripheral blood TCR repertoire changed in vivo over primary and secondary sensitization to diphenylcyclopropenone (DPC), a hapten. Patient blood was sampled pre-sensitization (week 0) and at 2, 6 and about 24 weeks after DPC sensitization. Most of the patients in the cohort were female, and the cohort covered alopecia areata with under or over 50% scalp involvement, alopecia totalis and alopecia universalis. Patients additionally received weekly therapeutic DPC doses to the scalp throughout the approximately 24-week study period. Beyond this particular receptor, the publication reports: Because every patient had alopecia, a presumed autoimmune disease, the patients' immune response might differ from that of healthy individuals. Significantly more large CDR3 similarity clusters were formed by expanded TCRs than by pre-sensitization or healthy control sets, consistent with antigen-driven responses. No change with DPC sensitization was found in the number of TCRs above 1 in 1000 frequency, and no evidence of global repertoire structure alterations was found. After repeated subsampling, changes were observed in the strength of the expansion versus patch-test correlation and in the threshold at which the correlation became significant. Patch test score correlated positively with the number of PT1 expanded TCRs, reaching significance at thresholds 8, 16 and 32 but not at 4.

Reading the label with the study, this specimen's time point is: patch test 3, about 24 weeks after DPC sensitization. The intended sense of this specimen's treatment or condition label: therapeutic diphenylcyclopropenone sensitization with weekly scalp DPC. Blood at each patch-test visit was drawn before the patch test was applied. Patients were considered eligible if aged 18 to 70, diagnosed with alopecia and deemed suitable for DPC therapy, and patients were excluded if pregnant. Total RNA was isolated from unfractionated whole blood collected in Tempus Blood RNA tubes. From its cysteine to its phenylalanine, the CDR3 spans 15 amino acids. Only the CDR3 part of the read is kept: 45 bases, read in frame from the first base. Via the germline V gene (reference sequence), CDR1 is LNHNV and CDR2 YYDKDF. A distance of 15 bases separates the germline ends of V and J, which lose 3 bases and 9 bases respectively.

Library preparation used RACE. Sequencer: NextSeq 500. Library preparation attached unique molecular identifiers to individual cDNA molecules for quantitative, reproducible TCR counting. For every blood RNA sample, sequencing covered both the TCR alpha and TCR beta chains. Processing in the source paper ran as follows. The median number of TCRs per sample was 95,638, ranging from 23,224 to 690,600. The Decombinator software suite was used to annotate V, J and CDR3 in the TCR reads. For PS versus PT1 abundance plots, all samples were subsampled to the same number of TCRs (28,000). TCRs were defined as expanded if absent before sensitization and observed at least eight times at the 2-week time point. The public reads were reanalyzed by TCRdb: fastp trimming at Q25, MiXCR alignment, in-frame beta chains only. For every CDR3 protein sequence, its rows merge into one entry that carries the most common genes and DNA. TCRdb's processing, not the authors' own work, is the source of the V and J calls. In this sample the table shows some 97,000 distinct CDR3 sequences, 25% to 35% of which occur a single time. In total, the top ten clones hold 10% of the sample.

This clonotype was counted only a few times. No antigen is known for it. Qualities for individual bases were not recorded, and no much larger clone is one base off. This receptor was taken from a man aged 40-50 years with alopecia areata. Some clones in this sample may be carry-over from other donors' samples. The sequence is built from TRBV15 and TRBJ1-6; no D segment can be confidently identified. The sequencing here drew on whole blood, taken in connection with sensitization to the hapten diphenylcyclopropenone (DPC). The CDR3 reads CATSRGPLTSSPLHF. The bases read TGTGCCACCAGCAGGGGCCCTCTGACCAGTTCACCCCTCCACTTT.